Detailed here is one TCR beta chain. CDR3 length: 11 residues. Germline loops: CDR1 DFQATT, CDR2 SNEGSKA (reference sequence). Trimming took 2 bases from V and 1 from J, leaving 0 bases between them. This entry comes from a study of OX40 agonist ivuxolimab in advanced cancers. Study as a whole: Treatment of patients was with ivuxolimab, an agonistic anti-OX40 (CD134) antibody.

The table came from immunoSEQ multiplex PCR; TCRdb's copy has only in-frame clones and leaves some out. The data contain approximately 59,000 clones, roughly 84% of them seen just once; the ten biggest clones take up approximately 2%. This TCR was sampled from an adult with an advanced solid tumor such as melanoma, head and neck, liver or kidney cancer. This chain connects TRBV20-1 to TRBJ1-3; D ambiguous. The sample here was CD4+ or CD8+ T cells sorted from blood, taken in a trial of the OX40 agonist ivuxolimab. CDR3 sequence reads: CSARSGNTIYF. CDR3 DNA: TGCAGTGCTAGATCTGGAAACACCATATATTTT.